This entry lists 18 T cell receptor beta chains sequenced from one sample in a study of Graves' ophthalmopathy and Graves' hyperthyroidism. RNA transcripts yielded amplified TCR beta CDR3 regions. HTBI primers served in a first-round RT-PCR, which a second-round multiplex PCR followed. From the multiplex PCR reads, TCRdb called clonotypes with MiXCR, one entry per CDR3 protein. Here the sample spans hundreds of thousands of distinct CDR3 sequences, 15% to 17% being singletons. Sequenced: peripheral blood. Receptor source: a woman between 18 and 29 years old with stable Graves' hyperthyroidism.

Note on this clonotype: A junction boundary mismatches the germline segment, possibly from a read error. The V call is TRBV24-1, the J call TRBJ2-7; possibly TRBD1 for D (5 bases). The CDR3 is 13 residues long. The germline V gene encodes CDR1 KGHDR and CDR2 SFDVKD. The CDR3 sequence: CATQQDGAYDQYF. Here the CDR3 DNA reads TGTGCCACCCAACAGGACGGAGCCTACGATCAGTACTTC.

Details on this clonotype: The conserved phenylalanine or tryptophan normally closing the CDR3 is absent here, so this likely arose from a read error. V is TRBV12-3 or TRBV12-4 and J is TRBJ2-3; tentative D call: TRBD2 (6 bases). V gave up 6 bases and J gave up 8 bases, with 18 bases separating them. The length of the CDR3 is 14 residues. In DNA, the CDR3 is TGTGCCAGCAGCTTTGAGTCCCTCGGGGGTACGCAGTATCTT. This codes for CASSFESLGGTQYL.

Comments on this clonotype: At one of its ends the junction is not consistent with the germline gene, which may arise from a read error. This chain connects TRBV6-1 to TRBJ1-2; unclear D gene. The CDR3 has 14 amino acids. Per germline, CDR1 MNHNS and CDR2 SASEGT. The CDR3 sequence is CANLQDHPFYGYTF. The CDR3, as DNA: TGTGCCAACCTCCAGGACCACCCCTTCTATGGTTACACCTTC.

The sample holds many counts of this clonotype. The genes are TRBV12-3 or TRBV12-4 and TRBJ1-5; no reliable D call. Between the trimmed V and J ends, which lost 2 bases and 6 bases, there was a span of 11 bases. The CDR3 sequence is 14 residues long. The CDR3 is CASSLSPPVQPQHF. The CDR3 DNA reads TGTGCCAGCAGTTTAAGCCCCCCTGTTCAGCCCCAGCATTTT.

V is TRBV6-5 and J is TRBJ2-7, with unresolved D. Trimming removed 0 bases from V and 0 bases from J, with 9 bases in between. Germline V gives CDR1 MNHEY, CDR2 SVGAGI. The CDR3 loop spans 15 amino acids. CDR3 coding DNA: TGTGCCAGCAGTTACTCTGACAAGGGCTCCTACGAGCAGTACTTC. This codes for CASSYSDKGSYEQYF.

This clonotype was seen at least ten times. One end of the junction varies from germline; a read error may be responsible. The chain uses TRBV12-3 or TRBV12-4 and TRBJ1-2; D unclear. The CDR3 is 12 amino acids. The CDR3 region is CAGSSVEYGYTF. In DNA form, the CDR3 reads TGTGCCGGCAGTTCCGTGGAATATGGCTACACCTTC.

The chain recombines TRBV6-2 or TRBV6-3 with TRBJ2-2; D is unresolved. Looked up from germline, CDR1 is MNHEY and CDR2 is SVGEGT. The length of the CDR3 is 14 residues. Trimming stripped 6 bases from V and 8 bases from J, with 16 bases between. CDR3 loop: CASSIRAGAGELFF. DNA for the CDR3: TGTGCCAGCAGCATCCGGGCCGGAGCGGGGGAGCTGTTTTTT.

This clonotype came up many times. This sequence joins TRBV12-3 or TRBV12-4 and TRBJ1-1; D is possibly TRBD1 (5 bases). Trimming took 1 base from V and 6 from J, leaving 15 bases between them. CDR3 length: 15 amino acids. CDR3 in DNA: TGTGCCAGCAGTTTAGGTTGGGGCGCCGTTTCTGAAGCTTTCTTT. Its protein product is CASSLGWGAVSEAFF.

A remark on this clonotype: This may stem from a read error, because a much larger clone lies one nucleotide away. Since no conserved phenylalanine or tryptophan closes the CDR3, a read error is the likely cause. The rearrangement joins TRBV19 to TRBJ2-2; D possibly corresponds to TRBD2 (5 bases). Trimming shortened V by 3 bases and J by 4 bases, and 6 bases separated the two germline ends. Germline CDR1 and CDR2: LNHDA and SQIVND (reference sequence). The CDR3 loop spans 13 amino acids. The CDR3 sequence: CASSIEGTGELFV. CDR3 nucleotides: TGTGCCAGTAGTATCGAGGGCACCGGGGAGCTGTTTGTT.

The table lists this clonotype with many counts. The gene calls are TRBV12-3 or TRBV12-4 and TRBJ2-5; D is perhaps TRBD1 or TRBD2 (5 bases each). V was pared by 4 bases and J by 5 bases, with 11 bases between. This CDR3 contains 13 residues. The CDR3 loop is CASSSEGRETQYF. DNA for the CDR3: TGTGCCAGCAGTTCCGAGGGGCGGGAGACCCAGTACTTC.

In this sample, this clonotype turned up many times. J is TRBJ2-7 and V is TRBV6-5; TRBD2 agrees at 14 bases. Germline lookup yields CDR1 MNHEY and CDR2 SVGAGI. The V and J ends lost 0 bases and 2 bases, in that order; junction bases with no gene match: 3. The CDR3 spans 17 residues. CDR3 DNA sequence: TGTGCCAGCAGTTACTCCCCGGGACTAGCGGGGGCCTACGAGCAGTACTTC. Translating gives CASSYSPGLAGAYEQYF.

The chain joins TRBV3-1 to TRBJ1-1; D is possibly TRBD1 (6 bases). Trimming took 3 bases from V and 5 from J, leaving 16 bases between them. CDR1 LGHDT and CDR2 YNNKEL come from the germline V gene (reference sequence). CDR3 length equals 15 residues. In DNA form, the CDR3 reads TGTGCCAGCAGCCAGGTTTCCGGAGGGGGAACTGAAGCTTTCTTT. It yields the protein CASSQVSGGGTEAFF.

This clonotype appeared once. At one end the junction does not follow the germline gene, possibly because of a read error. The V gene is TRBV6-2 or TRBV6-3, the J gene TRBJ2-7, with D hard to call. CDR1 and CDR2 (germline): MNHEY, SVGEGT. The CDR3 is made up of 15 amino acids. CDR3 bases: TGTGCCAGCACCACCGGTCTTGACCCATCCTACGATCAGTACTTC. Translation gives CASTTGLDPSYDQYF.

This clonotype has at least ten counts. The chain couples TRBV19 to TRBJ1-6; 7 bases are a match to TRBD1. V lost 4 bases and J lost 10; bases outside the gene matches: 7. Germline CDR1 LNHDA, CDR2 SQIVND (reference sequence). CDR3 size: 14 residues. The CDR3 DNA sequence: TGTGCCAGTAGTACGGACAGGTTCCAGTCACCCCTCCACTTT. It encodes CASSTDRFQSPLHF. The entire variable domain, with the rest obtained from reference TRBV19 and TRBJ1-6, is as follows: DGGITQSPKYLFRKEGQNVTLSCEQNLNHDAMYWYRQDPGQGLRLIYYSQIVNDFQKGDIAEGYSVSREKKESFPLTVTSAQKNPTAFYLCASSTDRFQSPLHFGNGTRLTVT.

There are many counts of this clonotype. The chain employs TRBV5-1 and TRBJ1-2; 8 bases align to TRBD1. V lost 4 bases, J lost 4 bases, and 6 bases stayed unmatched. Per germline, CDR1 SGHRS and CDR2 YFSETQ. This CDR3 has 14 residues. The CDR3 DNA reads TGCGCCAGCAGCCCCCAGGGGGCGGGCTATGGCTACACCTTC. Translated, it gives CASSPQGAGYGYTF.

This clonotype has a count of ten or more. The chain uses TRBV5-1 and TRBJ2-7; weak D call: TRBD1 (5 bases). V lost 0 bases, J lost 6 bases, and 13 bases lay in between. The CDR3 extends over 14 amino acids. Germline V gene data show CDR1 as SGHRS and CDR2 as YFSETQ. The DNA of the CDR3 is TGCGCCAGCAGCTTGGGGGGCAGCTCGAGCGAGCAGTACTTC. This codes for CASSLGGSSSEQYF.

This clonotype was detected many times. J is TRBJ1-2 and V is TRBV5-1, with D unresolved. The CDR3 contains 13 residues. Germline V gene data show CDR1 as SGHRS and CDR2 as YFSETQ. V lost 4 bases to trimming and J lost 4 bases, with 11 bases between them. CDR3 protein: CASSPGIGYGYTF. Written as DNA, the CDR3 is TGCGCCAGCAGCCCGGGCATTGGCTATGGCTACACCTTC.

Many counts were recorded for this clonotype. The rearrangement links TRBV5-1 to TRBJ2-5, with TRBD1 matching 8 bases. This CDR3 spans 15 amino acids. The germline gives CDR1 SGHRS, CDR2 YFSETQ. Losses at the gene ends were 1 base for V and 2 bases for J; bases not matched to a gene: 4. As DNA, the CDR3 is TGCGCCAGCAGCTTGATGGGACAGGTTCAAGAGACCCAGTACTTC. This codes for CASSLMGQVQETQYF.